This T cell receptor (beta chain) was sequenced for a study of beta chain features in type 1 diabetes. Since all of the isolated RNA was reverse transcribed, expressed TCRB transcripts were what got sequenced. Approximately 4 million reads was the average for naive, central memory and regulatory T cell samples. Sequencing used immunoSEQ multiplex PCR; TCRdb keeps in-frame clones, though not all of them. Among roughly 350,000 clones listed, 11% were seen once. Study observations and caveats: People with Type 1 diabetes carried modestly yet significantly shorter TCRB CDR3s in all four CD4+ subsets. The VDJ junctions of type 1 diabetes patients carried fewer insertions and more deletions.

Germline CDR1 and CDR2: SGHTA and FQGNSA. The CDR3 length is 13 residues. V lost 4 bases, J lost 4 bases, and 11 bases lay in between. One heparinised blood draw, averaging roughly 120 mL, came from each donor. This clone has more than one count but fewer than ten. Antigen specificity is unknown. Sequences were obtained from naive CD4+ T cells from blood. The chain recombines TRBV7-2 with TRBJ2-7, with D possibly TRBD2 on 5 matching bases. The clonotype originates from a woman in her thirties in good health. This CDR3 reads CASSWTQVYEQYF. The CDR3 DNA sequence: TGTGCCAGCAGCTGGACTCAGGTTTACGAGCAGTACTTC.